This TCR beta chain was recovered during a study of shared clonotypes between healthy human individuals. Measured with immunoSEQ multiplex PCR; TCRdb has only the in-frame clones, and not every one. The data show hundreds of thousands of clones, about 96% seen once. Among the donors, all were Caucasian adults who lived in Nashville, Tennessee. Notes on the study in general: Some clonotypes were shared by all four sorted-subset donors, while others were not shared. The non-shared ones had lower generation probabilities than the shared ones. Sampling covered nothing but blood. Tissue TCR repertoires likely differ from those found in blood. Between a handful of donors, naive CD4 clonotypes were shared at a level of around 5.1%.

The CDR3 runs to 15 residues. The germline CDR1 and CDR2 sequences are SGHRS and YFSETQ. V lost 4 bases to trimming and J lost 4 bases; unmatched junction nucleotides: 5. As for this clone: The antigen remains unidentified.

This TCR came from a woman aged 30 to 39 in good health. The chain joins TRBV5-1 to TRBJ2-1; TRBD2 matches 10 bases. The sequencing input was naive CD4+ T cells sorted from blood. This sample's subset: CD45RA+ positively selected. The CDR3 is CASSLTSGYYNEQFF. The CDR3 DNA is TGCGCCAGCAGCCTGACTAGCGGGTATTACAATGAGCAGTTCTTC.